The sequence of this TCR beta chain was determined in a study of shared clonotypes between healthy human individuals (dated by TCRdb to 2020 to 2022). General notes on the study: A few men and a couple of women, aged 18 to 49 years, made up the cohort. Each donor's leukapheresis produced roughly between roughly 0.85 and 9 billion PBMCs. Libraries were prepared and TCR repertoires were sequenced by different laboratories using diverse techniques, in order to increase sequencing depth and limit assay-specific biases. Blood TCR repertoires of five healthy adults were deeply sequenced to estimate repertoire size and the extent of clonotype sharing between individuals. For each donor, CD4 naive and CD4 memory were each given three plates, CD8 naive was given two plates, and CD8 memory was given one plate. Overall study outcomes, separate from this receptor: Incomplete sequencing was indicated by rarefaction of sorted-subset datasets, despite the large sequencing depth. Across a few donors, approximately 4.9% of naive CD4, approximately 3.6% of naive CD8, 2% to 2.5% of memory CD4, and under 0.45% of memory CD8 clonotypes were shared. Sampling was restricted to blood, and TCR repertoires in tissues likely differ from the TCR repertoires found in blood. Naive subsets generally had larger estimated clonotype richness than memory subsets. Higher generation probabilities were observed for clonotypes shared by all four sorted-subset donors than for non-shared clonotypes. Because the study included only a small number of donors, the genetic and exposure-history diversity represented was limited. Pairwise subsampling indicated that sequencing depth was expected to affect the degree of clonotype sharing among donors.

V lost 1 base and J lost 5 bases; the stretch between them is 13 bases long. The CDR3 spans 15 residues, from the cysteine through the phenylalanine. The DNA shown is the 45-base CDR3, in frame from base 1. The germline V gene yields SGDLS for CDR1 and YYNGEE for CDR2. The donors were healthy, HIV-negative adults with no recently reported acute infections or vaccinations. All donors were Caucasian adults living in Nashville, Tennessee, USA. CD4+ T cells were enriched by magnetic negative selection, after which naive cells were positively selected on CD45RA and the negative fraction was taken as the memory subset. Blood was obtained by leukapheresis, after which PBMCs were separated by Ficoll-Histopaque density gradient centrifugation and cryopreserved in liquid nitrogen vapor phase. Purity and quantity of every magnetically sorted T cell population were checked by analytical flow cytometry. From each sorted fraction, genomic DNA was isolated and quantified by UV absorbance on a Nanodrop 2000c.

A word on this clone: Its cognate antigen has yet to be identified. Base qualities are not at hand, and no much larger clone is one base apart.

Using the deep immunoSEQ assay, TCR CDR3 regions were amplified from genomic DNA by multiplex PCR. Extracted genomic DNA from each cell subset was spread evenly across all wells of several immunoSEQ 96-well plates, with each plate serving as a replicate. Each replicate PCR for sorted subsets received about 220 ng genomic DNA, equal to tens of thousands of T cell genomes. Purified libraries were measured with a Qubit 3.0 fluorometer, size-checked on a Bioanalyzer 2100, and measured again with the KAPA Library Quantification kit. A separate single-read 150-cycle Illumina NextSeq 550 flow cell was used to sequence each immunoSEQ 96-well plate. The authors' pipeline ran thus. Because the immunoSEQ output included only junctional sequences and no quality scores, the filtering could not be the same as the filtering used for full-length reads. Sequences were annotated with PyIR, a Python wrapper for IgBLAST v1.9, and V/J genes and CDR3 were assigned using IMGT germline references. Reads were filtered out if the reads had weak V/J assignments (E-value above 1e-6), no CDR3, stop codons, out-of-frame junctions, or ambiguous translated residues. V3J clonotypes were defined as sequences sharing the same inferred V gene, J gene, and CDR3 amino acid sequence. The percentage overlap between two repertoires was calculated by dividing the number of shared unique clonotypes by the size of the smaller repertoire. RTK rarefaction, the Chao1 estimator, and Recon v2.1 estimates of unobserved clonotypes were used to assess repertoire richness. OLGA was used to compute generation probabilities for all TCRbeta clonotypes that the gDNA method yielded from a few donors. In TCRdb, the immuneACCESS table is reduced to in-frame sequences with V and J assigned. These tables do not hold every clone; where another copy was compared, an unresolved V gene accounts for under half, and the others remain unexplained. D and trimming were read from the DNA, whereas the V and J calls and clone size are those reported in that table. This sample holds hundreds of thousands of clones; less than 85% were observed only once. Together, the top ten hold around a tenth of the sample.

This TCR came from a man aged 30 to 45 in good health. The sample comprised memory CD4+ T cells sorted from blood. The sample's cell subset or site, from its label and the paper: CD45RA-negative fraction. The receptor chain draws on TRBV9 and TRBJ2-1, with the D gene uncertain. In nucleotides, the sequence is TGTGCCAGCAGCGTATGGCCTAGATCTGACAATGAGCAGTTCTTC. It translates to CASSVWPRSDNEQFF.